Reported below is one T cell receptor beta chain. Its cognate antigen is unknown. The data were produced by immunoSEQ multiplex PCR, yet TCRdb's version contains in-frame clones alone and is incomplete. This table has 55,000 to 80,000 clones, approximately 80% appearing once. The record originates from a study of OX40 agonist ivuxolimab in advanced cancers. Study-wide background: The mean age was roughly 60 years, ranging from 23 to 79, with about 87% of participants male. People who had prior anti-PD-1, anti-PD-L1 or anti-CTLA-4 therapy could take part, and about 37% had some. Study findings and constraints: Partly responding patients at 0.1-3.0 mg/kg showed some of the smallest clonal expansion.

Germline CDR1 and CDR2: SGHNT and YYREEE (reference sequence). CDR3 size: 13 residues. V shed 3 bases and J shed 2 bases, with 8 bases lying between them. The gene calls are TRBV5-4 and TRBJ1-1; D gene uncertain. The material sequenced was CD4+ or CD8+ T cells sorted from blood, taken in a trial of the OX40 agonist ivuxolimab. The clonotype was recovered from an adult with an advanced solid tumor such as melanoma, head and neck, liver or kidney cancer. The CDR3 DNA reads as TGTGCCAGCAGCTCGGGGAAAAACACTGAAGCTTTCTTT. Its protein is CASSSGKNTEAFF. The whole variable domain, remainder taken from reference TRBV5-4 and TRBJ1-1, is ETGVTQSPTHLIKTRGQQVTLRCSSQSGHNTVSWYQQALGQGPQFIFQYYREEENGRGNFPPRFSGLQFPNYSSELNVNALELDDSALYLCASSSGKNTEAFFGQGTRLTVV.